These 19 T cell receptor beta chains share one sample of origin, sequenced in a study of cytomegalovirus exposure and HLA in healthy donors. The primer mix had 60 Vbeta and 13 Jbeta primers. TCRdb's copy holds only in-frame clones and misses some; the assay was immunoSEQ multiplex PCR. Among some 120,000 clones listed, 84% were seen once. Sequenced: PBMCs. The receptors stem from a woman under 30 in good health and CMV-seropositive.

The rearrangement uses TRBV9 and TRBJ2-2; D unresolved. V was pared by 0 bases and J by 7 bases, with 7 bases between. Germline assignment: CDR1 SGDLS and CDR2 YYNGEE. CDR3 length equals 13 residues. CDR3 sequence (DNA): TGTGCCAGCAGCGTAGTTACGGGCGGGGAGCTGTTTTTT. Translation: CASSVVTGGELFF.

The V gene is TRBV7-9, the J gene TRBJ1-4; tentatively, D is TRBD1 (6 bases). V was trimmed by 5 bases and J by 2 bases, leaving 21 bases between them. This CDR3 has 18 amino acids. Germline CDR1 SEHNR, CDR2 FQNEAQ (reference sequence). This chain's CDR3 is CASSRSRDILATNEKLFF. In DNA form, the CDR3 reads TGTGCCAGCAGCAGAAGCCGGGACATACTAGCGACTAATGAAAAACTGTTTTTT.

The chain uses TRBV5-4 and TRBJ2-3, with D possibly matching TRBD2 (6 bases). CDR1 is SGHNT, CDR2 YYREEE, per germline (reference sequence). The V end lost 7 bases, the J end lost 1 base, and 10 bases lay between the germline ends. This CDR3 is 13 amino acids long. CDR3 nucleotides: TGTGCCAGCTCTAGCGCGGGCACAGATACGCAGTATTTT. This translates into CASSSAGTDTQYF.

V is TRBV4-1 and J is TRBJ2-7, with D possibly TRBD1 on 6 matching bases. The CDR3 is 13 amino acids. Deletions cut 5 bases from V and 0 bases from J, with 8 bases between. Germline V lookup: CDR1 MGHRA, CDR2 YSYEKL. This CDR3 reads CASSEDSSYEQYF. CDR3 DNA: TGCGCCAGCAGCGAGGACAGCTCCTACGAGCAGTACTTC.

This clone was recorded only once. The chain joins TRBV13 to TRBJ1-3; D possibly corresponds to TRBD1 (6 bases). The CDR3 is 17 amino acids. The ends were cut back, 6 bases at V and 4 bases at J, with 22 bases in the middle. Germline CDR1 reads PRHDT; CDR2 reads FYEKMQ (reference sequence). The CDR3 is CASRRTELSERGNTIYF. The CDR3 DNA is TGTGCCAGCAGGCGGACAGAACTTTCCGAGCGAGGAAACACCATATATTTT.

J is TRBJ2-7 and V is TRBV5-1; 8 nucleotides line up with TRBD1. V shed 6 bases, J shed 3 bases, and the junction held 11 bases outside the gene matches. This CDR3 region has 15 residues. Germline CDR1 and CDR2: SGHRS and YFSETQ. The CDR3 nucleotides read TGCGCCAGCACCCTAACGACAGGGGCGGACTACGAGCAGTACTTC. Its translation: CASTLTTGADYEQYF.

The CDR3 is CASSRDLGELFF. CDR3 DNA: TGTGCCAGCAGTCGGGATCTCGGGGAGCTGTTTTTT. The genes are TRBV27 and TRBJ2-2, with a possible D match to TRBD2 (5 bases). The germline gives CDR1 MNHEY, CDR2 SMNVEV (reference sequence). Trimming cost V 5 bases and J 7 bases, with 8 bases left between them. The CDR3 consists of 12 residues.

J is TRBJ1-5 and V is TRBV5-3; 10 bases are shared with TRBD1. TRBV5-3 is known as an ORF, though its function is uncertain. The CDR3 is made up of 14 amino acids. V shed 10 bases and J 7 bases; nucleotides not matched to a gene: 11. The CDR3 sequence is CARPIGTGDQPQHF. The CDR3 DNA is TGTGCCCGACCCATAGGGACAGGGGACCAGCCCCAGCATTTT.

The J gene is TRBJ1-1, the V gene TRBV7-9; D unresolved. Germline lookup yields CDR1 SEHNR and CDR2 FQNEAQ (reference sequence). The CDR3 runs 13 residues. V dropped 0 bases and J dropped 10 bases, with 12 bases sitting between them. This CDR3 is CASSLAGEAIAFF. DNA for the CDR3: TGTGCCAGCAGCTTAGCCGGGGAGGCGATAGCTTTCTTT.

V is TRBV27 and J is TRBJ2-3; D possibly corresponds to TRBD2 (6 bases). The CDR3 has 14 residues. Trimming removed 8 bases from V and 2 bases from J, with 14 bases in between. Germline V gene sequence: CDR1 MNHEY, CDR2 SMNVEV (reference sequence). The CDR3 protein is CASSSEGATDTQYF. The CDR3 DNA sequence: TGTGCCAGCTCCTCGGAGGGCGCCACAGATACGCAGTATTTT.

This rearrangement joins TRBV6-5 to TRBJ2-7; TRBD2 matches 12 bases. Germline loops: CDR1 MNHEY, CDR2 SVGAGI. V trimming: 4 bases; J trimming: 6 bases; junction bases outside the gene matches: 4. The CDR3 spans 14 residues. The CDR3 loop is CASSFGTSGFEQYF. DNA for the CDR3: TGTGCCAGCAGTTTCGGGACTAGCGGGTTCGAGCAGTACTTC.

This clone was observed a handful of times. The chain links TRBV27 to TRBJ2-5; perhaps TRBD2 as D (5 bases). The CDR3 runs to 14 residues. The germline V gene has CDR1 MNHEY and CDR2 SMNVEV (reference sequence). V lost 4 bases and J 7 bases, leaving 16 bases between the germline ends. CDR3 residues: CASSSIRRQWTQYF. The CDR3 bases are TGTGCCAGCAGTTCGATCAGGAGGCAGTGGACCCAGTACTTC.

The chain employs TRBV5-1 and TRBJ2-7; TRBD1 aligns across 7 bases. The J segment lost 0 bases and the V segment lost 3 bases, leaving 6 bases of the junction unmatched. CDR3 size: 15 residues. Germline CDR1 SGHRS, CDR2 YFSETQ. The CDR3 nucleotides read TGCGCCAGCAGCTCCTCCCGGGACAGCTCCTACGAGCAGTACTTC. The encoded protein is CASSSSRDSSYEQYF.

The rearrangement uses TRBV6-1 and TRBJ2-1; 8 nucleotides agree with TRBD2. Trimming at V came to 4 bases and at J to 1 base, leaving 3 bases not matched to a gene. CDR1 and CDR2 (germline): MNHNS, SASEGT. The CDR3 covers 15 residues. The CDR3 bases are TGTGCCAGCAGTGGAAGCGGGGGATCCTACAATGAGCAGTTCTTC. It is translated as CASSGSGGSYNEQFF.

This rearrangement joins TRBV6-1 to TRBJ1-5; 9 positions match TRBD1. The CDR3 loop spans 15 amino acids. The germline gives CDR1 MNHNS, CDR2 SASEGT. The V and J ends lost 5 bases and 7 bases, in that order; junction bases with no gene match: 9. CDR3 sequence (DNA): TGTGCCAGCAGTCCCAAACAGGGGGCAAAACAGCCCCAGCATTTT. This encodes CASSPKQGAKQPQHF.

V is TRBV5-4 and J is TRBJ2-7, with D possibly being TRBD1 (6 bases). The CDR3 extends over 12 amino acids. The germline gives CDR1 SGHNT, CDR2 YYREEE (reference sequence). Trimming removed 2 bases at V and 6 bases at J, with 9 bases between. CDR3 sequence: CASSLLQGEQYF. As DNA, the CDR3 is TGTGCCAGCAGCTTATTACAGGGCGAGCAGTACTTC.

V is TRBV14 and J is TRBJ1-5; 8 nucleotides match TRBD1. Germline CDR1 is SGHDN and CDR2 is FVKESK. V shed 1 base and J 7 bases; nucleotides not matched to a gene: 15. CDR3 length: 18 amino acids. CDR3 DNA: TGTGCCAGCAGCCAAGTTGGCTCCGGAGGACAGGGCGGACAGCCCCAGCATTTT. It is translated as CASSQVGSGGQGGQPQHF.

As DNA, the CDR3 is TGCGCCAGCAGCCGAGCTCGAATTGAAGCCCAGTACTTC. Translated: CASSRARIEAQYF. The chain links TRBV4-1 to TRBJ2-5; D unresolved. CDR3 length equals 13 residues. Germline loops: CDR1 MGHRA, CDR2 YSYEKL. Trimming stripped 4 bases from V and 9 bases from J, with 15 bases between.

The chain joins TRBV5-1 to TRBJ1-1; the D gene is possibly TRBD1 (6 bases). CDR3 length: 15 residues. Trimming shortened V by 2 bases and J by 2 bases, and 13 bases separated the two germline ends. Germline V gene lookup returns CDR1 SGHRS and CDR2 YFSETQ. Written as DNA, the CDR3 is TGCGCCAGCAGCTTAAGATCAGGGGACAACACTGAAGCTTTCTTT. Residues: CASSLRSGDNTEAFF.